This TCR beta chain is drawn from a study of cytomegalovirus exposure and HLA in healthy donors. Overall study results and limits: Specific recognition of CMV antigens was confirmed in vitro for three chains (all CMV-associated).

This CDR3 has 15 residues. Trimming stripped 2 bases from V and 0 bases from J, with 6 bases between. The germline V gene has CDR1 SGHRS and CDR2 YFSETQ. Concerning this clone: Its cognate antigen is unknown.

The data were produced by immunoSEQ multiplex PCR, yet TCRdb's version contains in-frame clones alone and is incomplete. The profile shows some 130,000 clones, approximately 84% of them singletons. This clonotype was obtained from a young man in good health and CMV-seropositive. Sequencing was performed on PBMCs. J is TRBJ2-6 and V is TRBV5-1; D remains unclear. The CDR3 DNA sequence: TGCGCCAGCAGCTTTGGCCCCTCTGGGGCCAACGTCCTGACTTTC. It is translated as CASSFGPSGANVLTF.